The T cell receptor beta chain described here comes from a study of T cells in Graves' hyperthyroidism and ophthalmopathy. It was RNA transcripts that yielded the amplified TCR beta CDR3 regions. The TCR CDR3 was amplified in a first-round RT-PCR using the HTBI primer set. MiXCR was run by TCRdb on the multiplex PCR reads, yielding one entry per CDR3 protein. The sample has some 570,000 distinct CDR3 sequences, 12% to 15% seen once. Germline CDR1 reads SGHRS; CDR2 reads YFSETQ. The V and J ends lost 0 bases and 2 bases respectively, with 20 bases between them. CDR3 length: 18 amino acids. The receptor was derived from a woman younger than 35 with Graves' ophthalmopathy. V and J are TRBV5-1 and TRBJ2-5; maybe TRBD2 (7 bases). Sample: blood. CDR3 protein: CASSLAMGGAPTQETQYF. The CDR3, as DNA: TGCGCCAGCAGCTTGGCAATGGGGGGGGCGCCCACGCAAGAGACCCAGTACTTC.